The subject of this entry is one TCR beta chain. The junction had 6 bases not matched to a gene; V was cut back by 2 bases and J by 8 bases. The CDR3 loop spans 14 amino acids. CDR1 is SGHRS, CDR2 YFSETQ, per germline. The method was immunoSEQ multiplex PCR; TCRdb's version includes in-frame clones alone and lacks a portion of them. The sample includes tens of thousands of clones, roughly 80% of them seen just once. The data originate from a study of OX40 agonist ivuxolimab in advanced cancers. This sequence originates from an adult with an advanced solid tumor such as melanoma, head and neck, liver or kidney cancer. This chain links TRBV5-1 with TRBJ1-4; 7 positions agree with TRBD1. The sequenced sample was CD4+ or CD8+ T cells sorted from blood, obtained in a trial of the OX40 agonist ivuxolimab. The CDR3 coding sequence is TGCGCCAGCAGCTTAACGACAGGGAGCGAAAAACTGTTTTTT. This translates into CASSLTTGSEKLFF.